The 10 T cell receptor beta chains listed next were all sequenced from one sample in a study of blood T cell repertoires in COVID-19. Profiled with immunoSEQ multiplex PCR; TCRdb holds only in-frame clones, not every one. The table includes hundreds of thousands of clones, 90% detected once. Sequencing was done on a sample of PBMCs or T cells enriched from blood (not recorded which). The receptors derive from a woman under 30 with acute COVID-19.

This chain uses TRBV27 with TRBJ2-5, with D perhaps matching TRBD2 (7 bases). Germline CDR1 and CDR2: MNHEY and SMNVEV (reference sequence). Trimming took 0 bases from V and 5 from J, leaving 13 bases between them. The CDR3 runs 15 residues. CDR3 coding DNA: TGTGCCAGCAGTTTATCGGGGGGGCTGGGGGAGACCCAGTACTTC. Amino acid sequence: CASSLSGGLGETQYF.

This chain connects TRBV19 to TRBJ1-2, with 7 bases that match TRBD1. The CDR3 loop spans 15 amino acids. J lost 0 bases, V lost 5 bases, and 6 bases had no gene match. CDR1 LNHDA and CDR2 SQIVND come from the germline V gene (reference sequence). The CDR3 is CASSSRTGANYGYTF. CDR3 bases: TGTGCCAGTAGTTCAAGGACAGGCGCTAACTATGGCTACACCTTC.

The CDR3 DNA sequence: TGCAGCGTCGGTCCTAGATGGACAGGGATAGATCAGCCCCAGCATTTT. Translating it yields CSVGPRWTGIDQPQHF. This sequence joins TRBV29-1 and TRBJ1-5, with 8 bases that match TRBD1. This CDR3 has 16 amino acids. After removal of 6 bases from V and 5 bases from J, the junction contained 15 bases not matched to a gene. CDR1 is SQVTM and CDR2 is ANQGSEA in the germline V gene.

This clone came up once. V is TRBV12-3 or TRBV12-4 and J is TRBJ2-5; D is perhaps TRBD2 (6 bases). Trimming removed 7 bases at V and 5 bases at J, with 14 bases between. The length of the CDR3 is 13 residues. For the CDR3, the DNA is TGTGCCAGCACCACTGGGAGGCGGGAGACCCAGTACTTC. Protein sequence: CASTTGRRETQYF.

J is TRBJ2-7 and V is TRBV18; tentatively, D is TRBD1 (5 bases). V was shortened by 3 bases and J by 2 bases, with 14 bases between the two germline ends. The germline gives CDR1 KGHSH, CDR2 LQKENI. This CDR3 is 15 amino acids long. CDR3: CASSPNTGSAYEQYF. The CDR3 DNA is TGTGCCAGCTCACCGAATACAGGATCAGCCTACGAGCAGTACTTC.

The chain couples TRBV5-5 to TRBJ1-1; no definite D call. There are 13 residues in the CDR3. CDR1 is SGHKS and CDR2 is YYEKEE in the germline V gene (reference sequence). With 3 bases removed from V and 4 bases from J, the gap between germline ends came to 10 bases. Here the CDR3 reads CASSSHSGTEAFF. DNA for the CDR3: TGTGCCAGCAGCTCCCATTCGGGCACTGAAGCTTTCTTT. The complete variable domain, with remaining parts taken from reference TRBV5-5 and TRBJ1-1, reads DAGVTQSPTHLIKTRGQQVTLRCSPISGHKSVSWYQQVLGQGPQFIFQYYEKEERGRGNFPDRFSARQFPNYSSELNVNALLLGDSALYLCASSSHSGTEAFFGQGTRLTVV.

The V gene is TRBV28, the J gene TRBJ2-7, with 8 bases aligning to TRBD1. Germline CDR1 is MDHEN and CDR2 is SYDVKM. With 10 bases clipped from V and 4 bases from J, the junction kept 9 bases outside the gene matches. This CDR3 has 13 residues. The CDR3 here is CATGQGRGYEQYF. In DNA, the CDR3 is TGTGCCACCGGACAGGGAAGAGGGTACGAGCAGTACTTC.

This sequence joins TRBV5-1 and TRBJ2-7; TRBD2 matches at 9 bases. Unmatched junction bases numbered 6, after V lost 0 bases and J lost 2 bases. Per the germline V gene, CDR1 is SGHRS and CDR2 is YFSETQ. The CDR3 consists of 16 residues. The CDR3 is CASSLETSGFAYEQYF. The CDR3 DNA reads TGCGCCAGCAGCTTGGAAACTAGCGGGTTCGCCTACGAGCAGTACTTC.

CDR3: CASSQRLPEGPNEKLFF. DNA of the CDR3: TGTGCCAGCAGCCAACGCCTACCGGAGGGTCCTAATGAAAAACTGTTTTTT. The J gene is TRBJ1-4, the V gene TRBV4-2, with D uncertain. The CDR3 has 17 amino acids. Trimming took off 2 bases at V and 3 bases at J, with 16 bases between the two ends. Germline V gene lookup returns CDR1 LGHNA and CDR2 YNFKEQ.

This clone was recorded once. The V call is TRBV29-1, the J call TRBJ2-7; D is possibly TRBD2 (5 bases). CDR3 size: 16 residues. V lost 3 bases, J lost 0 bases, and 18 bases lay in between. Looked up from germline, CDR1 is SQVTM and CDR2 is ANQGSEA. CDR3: CSVDVPGGPVSYEQYF. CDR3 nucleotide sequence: TGCAGCGTTGACGTCCCAGGAGGCCCGGTCTCCTACGAGCAGTACTTC.